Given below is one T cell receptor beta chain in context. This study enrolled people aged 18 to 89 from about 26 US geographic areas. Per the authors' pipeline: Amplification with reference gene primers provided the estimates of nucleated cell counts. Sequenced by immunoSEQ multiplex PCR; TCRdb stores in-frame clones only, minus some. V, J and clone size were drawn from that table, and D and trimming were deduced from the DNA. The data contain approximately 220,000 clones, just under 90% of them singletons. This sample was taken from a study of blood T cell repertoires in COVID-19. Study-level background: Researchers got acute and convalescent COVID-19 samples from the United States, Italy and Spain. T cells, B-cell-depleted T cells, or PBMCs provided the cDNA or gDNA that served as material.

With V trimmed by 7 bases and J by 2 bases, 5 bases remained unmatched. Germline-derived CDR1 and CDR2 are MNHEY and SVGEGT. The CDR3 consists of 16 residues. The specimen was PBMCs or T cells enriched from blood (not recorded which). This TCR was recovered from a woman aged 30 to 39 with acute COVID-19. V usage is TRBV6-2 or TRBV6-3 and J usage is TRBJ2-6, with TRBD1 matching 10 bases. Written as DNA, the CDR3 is TGTGCCAGCACCCCCGGGACAGGGGCTGGGGCCAACGTCCTGACTTTC. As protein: CASTPGTGAGANVLTF.